This T cell receptor beta chain was sequenced during a study of regulatory T cells in long-lasting Graves disease. Concerning this clonotype itself: The antigen remains undetermined.

With V trimmed by 5 bases and J by 0 bases, 14 bases remained unmatched. Looked up from germline, CDR1 is MDHEN and CDR2 is SYDVKM. The CDR3 consists of 19 residues. Study-level points and caveats: Those with persistent disease had in common more public clonotypes (roughly 3,000) than new patients (about 900). There was favoring of TRBV28, TRBJ1-2 and TRBJ2-5 in persistent disease.

Combining iRepertoire HTBI primers with Arm-PCR of CDR3 regions, the authors built TCR beta libraries. TCRdb used MiXCR to reprocess the multiplex PCR reads, holding one entry per CDR3 protein. Seen here are over 200,000 distinct CDR3 sequences, around 19% observed once, and the top ten hold about 20%. Time point of the sample: newly diagnosed GD, antithyroid drugs for less than 3 months. Researchers made the TCR library from RNA that was extracted from PBMCs. Doctors identified Graves' disease using the American Thyroid Association guidelines. Peripheral blood, at roughly 8.4 milliliters, went into EDTA tubes.

The genes are TRBV28 and TRBJ2-3; 10 nucleotides align to TRBD1. This receptor was identified in a female donor with Graves disease. The sample consisted of peripheral blood mononuclear cells (PBMCs), taken at new diagnosis, from a patient treated with antithyroid drugs. In nucleotides, the CDR3 is TGTGCCAGCAGTCCTTTACCGGGACAGGGGTCCTCTAGCACAGATACGCAGTATTTT. Translation gives CASSPLPGQGSSSTDTQYF.